These 20 T cell receptor beta chains were sequenced from one sample in a study of cytomegalovirus exposure and HLA in healthy donors (dated 2017 in TCRdb). The library came from the immunoSEQ multiplex PCR assay. A mixture of 60 forward primers for TCR Vbeta segments and 13 reverse primers for TCR Jbeta segments was used in the multiplex PCR. TCRdb stores this immuneACCESS table with in-frame sequences only. Part of the clones is absent; in the studies checked, under half of the shortfall reflects unresolved V genes, and no reason is known for the rest. For this sample there are about 140,000 clones; 70% to 85% appear just once. The top ten constitute 1.5% to 2% of the sample. Sequencing used PBMCs. The receptor set was obtained from a man aged 35-49 years in good health and CMV-seronegative.

The V and J genes are TRBV10-3 and TRBJ2-5; 12 positions match TRBD2. Germline V gene data show CDR1 as ENHRY and CDR2 as SYGVKD. The CDR3 has 18 residues. The V and J ends lost 0 bases and 4 bases, in that order; junction bases with no gene match: 9. DNA of the CDR3: TGTGCCATCAGTGAGTCTTCGGCTAGCGGGAGGGCCAGAGAGACCCAGTACTTC. Translated: CAISESSASGRARETQYF.

About this clone itself: At one boundary the junction diverges from the germline segment, which might be a read error. V and J are TRBV7-9 and TRBJ2-1, with D possibly being TRBD1 (6 bases). Germline-derived CDR1 and CDR2 are SEHNR and FQNEAQ (reference sequence). This CDR3 has 12 amino acids. CDR3 sequence: CSSIQGGNEQFF. Here the CDR3 DNA reads TGTTCCAGCATCCAAGGGGGAAATGAGCAGTTCTTC.

This clone appeared a single time. The V and J genes are TRBV30 and TRBJ1-1; 9 positions agree with TRBD1. The CDR3 runs 14 residues. The trim removed 3 bases at V and 5 bases at J, leaving 7 bases unmatched. Germline V gene data show CDR1 as GTSNPN and CDR2 as SVGIG (reference sequence). CDR3 loop: CAWRAQGARTEAFF. DNA of the CDR3: TGTGCCTGGAGGGCACAGGGGGCTCGAACTGAAGCTTTCTTT.

The chain uses TRBV27 and TRBJ2-7; a possible D gene is TRBD1 (5 bases). Trimming pared 6 bases from V and 0 bases from J, leaving 9 bases between. The germline V gene has CDR1 MNHEY and CDR2 SMNVEV (reference sequence). The CDR3 length is 13 residues. CDR3 DNA sequence: TGTGCCAGCAGACAGGTTGGCTCCTACGAGCAGTACTTC. This encodes CASRQVGSYEQYF.

CDR3 nucleotides: TGTGCCAGCAGCTTAAGCCGTCTAGCGGGGCAATACGAGCAGTACTTC. Its translation: CASSLSRLAGQYEQYF. This sequence joins TRBV11-2 and TRBJ2-7; TRBD2 aligns across 9 bases. V was clipped by 2 bases and J by 4 bases; unmatched bases: 9. The CDR3 is 16 residues long. Germline CDR1 reads SGHAT; CDR2 reads FQNNGV. Complete variable domain (other parts from reference TRBV11-2 and TRBJ2-7): EAGVAQSPRYKIIEKRQSVAFWCNPISGHATLYWYQQILGQGPKLLIQFQNNGVVDDSQLPKDRFSAERLKGVDSTLKIQPAKLEDSAVYLCASSLSRLAGQYEQYFGPGTRLTVT.

V gene TRBV5-1 combines with J gene TRBJ1-1, with 7 bases that match TRBD1. The V gene end was trimmed by 0 bases and the J gene end by 5 bases; junction bases not matched to a gene: 4. Germline V gene data show CDR1 as SGHRS and CDR2 as YFSETQ. CDR3 length: 14 amino acids. The CDR3 protein is CASSLAAGGTEAFF. CDR3 nucleotide sequence: TGCGCCAGCAGCTTGGCCGCAGGGGGTACTGAAGCTTTCTTT.

The chain is built from TRBV6-1 and TRBJ2-2; TRBD2 might be the D (5 bases). CDR3 length: 15 amino acids. Per germline, CDR1 MNHNS and CDR2 SASEGT. V was trimmed by 3 bases and J by 1 base, leaving 9 bases between them. The CDR3 nucleotides are TGTGCCAGCAGTGAGCGACGGGAGAACACCGGGGAGCTGTTTTTT. The encoded protein is CASSERRENTGELFF.

The rearrangement uses TRBV7-9 and TRBJ1-2; weak D call: TRBD1 (6 bases). Germline CDR1 reads SEHNR; CDR2 reads FQNEAQ (reference sequence). V lost 5 bases, J lost 1 base, and 14 bases lay in between. CDR3 length: 15 residues. The DNA of the CDR3 is TGTGCCAGCAGCCAGACGGACAGCGTTAACTATGGCTACACCTTC. Its translation: CASSQTDSVNYGYTF.

The chain couples TRBV9 to TRBJ1-4; 8 nucleotides align to TRBD1. There are 15 residues in the CDR3. V shed 3 bases and J 7 bases; nucleotides not matched to a gene: 8. Germline V gene data show CDR1 as SGDLS and CDR2 as YYNGEE. This CDR3 is CASSAHQGASEKLFF. The CDR3 DNA reads as TGTGCCAGCAGCGCACACCAGGGGGCGAGTGAAAAACTGTTTTTT.

The gene calls are TRBV7-9 and TRBJ2-5; TRBD2 matches 12 bases. J lost 2 bases, V lost 1 base, and 2 bases had no gene match. The CDR3 covers 16 residues. Looked up from germline, CDR1 is SEHNR and CDR2 is FQNEAQ (reference sequence). The CDR3 reads CASSLGLAGDQETQYF. The CDR3 bases are TGTGCCAGCAGCTTAGGACTAGCGGGAGATCAAGAGACCCAGTACTTC.

J is TRBJ2-3 and V is TRBV28; D remains ambiguous. V dropped 8 bases and J dropped 5 bases, with 17 bases sitting between them. CDR3 size: 14 residues. The V gene's germline CDR1 is MDHEN and CDR2 SYDVKM. CDR3 nucleotide sequence: TGTGCCAGCTCCGCTGGAGTCCTTCTAGATACGCAGTATTTT. Translating it yields CASSAGVLLDTQYF.

V usage is TRBV19 and J usage is TRBJ2-7; TRBD1 matches 12 bases. This CDR3 contains 15 residues. V was clipped by 4 bases and J by 3 bases; unmatched bases: 4. Germline-derived CDR1 and CDR2 are LNHDA and SQIVND (reference sequence). This CDR3 is CASSTGTGGVYEQYF. Written as DNA, the CDR3 is TGTGCCAGTAGTACCGGGACAGGGGGCGTCTACGAGCAGTACTTC.

The chain links TRBV2 to TRBJ2-7, with TRBD1 matching 9 bases. In germline, CDR1 is SNHLY, CDR2 FYNNEI. After removal of 6 bases from V and 4 bases from J, the junction contained 10 bases not matched to a gene. The CDR3 length is 15 residues. In nucleotides, the CDR3 is TGTGCCAGCAGCTCAGCGGACAGGGGAGGTTACGAGCAGTACTTC. It codes for CASSSADRGGYEQYF.

Turning to this clone: The same CDR3 can be traced to other DNA sequences in this sample. The rearrangement joins TRBV6-6 to TRBJ2-3, with 8 bases identical to TRBD2. The J segment lost 5 bases and the V segment lost 4 bases, leaving 8 bases of the junction unmatched. The CDR3 contains 15 residues. Looked up from germline, CDR1 is MNHNY and CDR2 is SVGAGI (reference sequence). CDR3 region: CASSSLAGRGDTQYF. CDR3 DNA sequence: TGTGCCAGCAGTTCTTTAGCGGGACGTGGAGATACGCAGTATTTT.

The J gene is TRBJ1-2, the V gene TRBV9; TRBD1 agrees at 7 bases. Germline V gives CDR1 SGDLS, CDR2 YYNGEE. Trimming cost V 0 bases and J 5 bases; bases outside gene matches: 4. The CDR3 loop spans 14 amino acids. This chain's CDR3 is CASSVAEGAYGYTF. The DNA of the CDR3 is TGTGCCAGCAGCGTAGCAGAGGGGGCTTATGGCTACACCTTC.

The chain carries TRBV27 and TRBJ1-1; 10 bases are a match to TRBD1. The CDR3 spans 17 residues. V lost 7 bases, J lost 0 bases, and 11 bases stayed unmatched. The V gene's germline CDR1 is MNHEY and CDR2 SMNVEV (reference sequence). The DNA for the CDR3 is TGTGCCAGCACCGGAGGGACAGGGGACCCAATGAACACTGAAGCTTTCTTT. Protein: CASTGGTGDPMNTEAFF.

The table lists this clone with a few counts. The chain joins TRBV19 to TRBJ2-2, with 8 positions matching TRBD1. Germline CDR1 is LNHDA and CDR2 is SQIVND (reference sequence). Trimming at V came to 9 bases and at J to 0 bases, leaving 6 bases not matched to a gene. The CDR3 runs to 15 residues. The chain's CDR3 is CASKTGETNTGELFF. In DNA form, the CDR3 reads TGTGCCAGCAAGACAGGGGAGACGAACACCGGGGAGCTGTTTTTT.

The chain is built from TRBV7-3 and TRBJ2-1; 8 bases fit TRBD1. Germline CDR1 and CDR2: SGHTA and FQGTGA. V lost 6 bases to trimming and J lost 7 bases; unmatched junction nucleotides: 11. The CDR3 consists of 15 residues. The CDR3 sequence: CASSFRGLTGNEQFF. The CDR3 DNA is TGTGCCAGCAGTTTCAGGGGGCTTACGGGAAATGAGCAGTTCTTC. Looking up the rest from reference TRBV7-3 and TRBJ2-1 gives the full variable domain: GAGVSQTPSNKVTEKGKYVELRCDPISGHTALYWYRQSLGQGPEFLIYFQGTGAADDSGLPNDRFFAVRPEGSVSTLKIQRTERGDSAVYLCASSFRGLTGNEQFFGPGTRLTVL.

The rearrangement uses TRBV7-6 and TRBJ1-1; D might be TRBD1 (5 bases). Germline lookup yields CDR1 SGHVS and CDR2 FNYEAQ. The CDR3 runs to 13 residues. The V and J ends lost 7 bases and 3 bases respectively, with 12 bases between them. CDR3 DNA: TGTGCCAGCATATCAGGGCCCTACACTGAAGCTTTCTTT. Protein: CASISGPYTEAFF.

The CDR3 DNA reads as TGTGCCAGCAGTATACAGGACCGCAATCAGCCCCAGCATTTT. It codes for CASSIQDRNQPQHF. The gene calls are TRBV28 and TRBJ1-5, with TRBD1 as a possible D gene (5 bases). The V gene lost 5 bases and the J gene lost 2 bases, with 10 bases spanning the gap. Looked up from germline, CDR1 is MDHEN and CDR2 is SYDVKM. CDR3 size: 14 residues. Drawing the rest from reference TRBV28 and TRBJ1-5, the complete variable domain is DVKVTQSSRYLVKRTGEKVFLECVQDMDHENMFWYRQDPGLGLRLIYFSYDVKMKEKGDIPEGYSVSREKKERFSLILESASTNQTSMYLCASSIQDRNQPQHFGDGTRLSIL.